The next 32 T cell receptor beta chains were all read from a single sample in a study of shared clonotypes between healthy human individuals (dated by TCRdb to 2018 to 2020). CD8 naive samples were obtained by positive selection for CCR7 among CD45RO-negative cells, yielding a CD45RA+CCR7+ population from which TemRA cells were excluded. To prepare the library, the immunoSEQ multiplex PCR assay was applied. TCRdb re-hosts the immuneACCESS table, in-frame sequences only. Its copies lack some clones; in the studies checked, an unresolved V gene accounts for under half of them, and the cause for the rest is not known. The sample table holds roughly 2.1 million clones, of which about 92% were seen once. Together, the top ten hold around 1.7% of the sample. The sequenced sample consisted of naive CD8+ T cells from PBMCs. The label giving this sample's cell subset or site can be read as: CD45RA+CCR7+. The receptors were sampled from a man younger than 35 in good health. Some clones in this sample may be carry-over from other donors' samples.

CDR3 sequence (DNA): TGTGCCAGCAGACCTCTAGCGGGAGGGAACACAGATACGCAGTATTTT. Translation: CASRPLAGGNTDTQYF. This sequence joins TRBV11-2 and TRBJ2-3; the match to TRBD2 covers 12 bases. The CDR3 has 16 residues. Unmatched junction bases numbered 6, after V lost 6 bases and J lost 2 bases. CDR1 SGHAT and CDR2 FQNNGV come from the germline V gene. Filled out from reference TRBV11-2 and TRBJ2-3, the complete variable domain reads EAGVAQSPRYKIIEKRQSVAFWCNPISGHATLYWYQQILGQGPKLLIQFQNNGVVDDSQLPKDRFSAERLKGVDSTLKIQPAKLEDSAVYLCASRPLAGGNTDTQYFGPGTRLTVL.

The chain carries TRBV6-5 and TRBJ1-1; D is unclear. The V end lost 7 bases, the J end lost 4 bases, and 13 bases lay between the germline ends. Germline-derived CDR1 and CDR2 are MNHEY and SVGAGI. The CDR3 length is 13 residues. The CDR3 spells CASMFGEGTEAFF. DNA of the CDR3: TGTGCCAGCATGTTTGGGGAGGGCACTGAAGCTTTCTTT.

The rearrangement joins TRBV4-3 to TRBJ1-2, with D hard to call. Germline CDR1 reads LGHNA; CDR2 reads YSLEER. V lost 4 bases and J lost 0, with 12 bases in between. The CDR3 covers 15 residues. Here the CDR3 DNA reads TGCGCCAGCAGCCGAAGAGAATTGACTAACTATGGCTACACCTTC. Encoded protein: CASSRRELTNYGYTF.

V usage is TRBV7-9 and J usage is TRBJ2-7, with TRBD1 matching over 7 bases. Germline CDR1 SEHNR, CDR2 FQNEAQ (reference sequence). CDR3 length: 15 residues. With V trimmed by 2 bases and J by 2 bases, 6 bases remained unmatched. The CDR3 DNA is TGTGCCAGCAGCTTAAGAACAGGGGTTCCCTACGAGCAGTACTTC. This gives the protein CASSLRTGVPYEQYF. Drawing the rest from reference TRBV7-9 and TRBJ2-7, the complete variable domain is DTGVSQNPRHKITKRGQNVTFRCDPISEHNRLYWYRQTLGQGPEFLTYFQNEAQLEKSRLLSDRFSAERPKGSFSTLEIQRTEQGDSAMYLCASSLRTGVPYEQYFGPGTRLTVT.

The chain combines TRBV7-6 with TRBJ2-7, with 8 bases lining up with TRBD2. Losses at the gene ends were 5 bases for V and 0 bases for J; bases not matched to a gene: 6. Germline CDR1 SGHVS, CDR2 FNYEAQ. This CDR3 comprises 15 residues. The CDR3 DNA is TGTGCCAGCAGCCAAAGCGGGAGTAGCTCCTACGAGCAGTACTTC. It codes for CASSQSGSSSYEQYF.

The CDR3 loop reads CASSGTGQTYEQYF. In nucleotides, the CDR3 is TGTGCCAGCAGCGGGACAGGCCAGACCTACGAGCAGTACTTC. The chain employs TRBV27 and TRBJ2-7, with TRBD1 matching 8 bases. This CDR3 has 14 residues. Germline values: CDR1 MNHEY, CDR2 SMNVEV (reference sequence). Trimming removed 6 bases from V and 2 bases from J; junction bases left unmatched: 6.

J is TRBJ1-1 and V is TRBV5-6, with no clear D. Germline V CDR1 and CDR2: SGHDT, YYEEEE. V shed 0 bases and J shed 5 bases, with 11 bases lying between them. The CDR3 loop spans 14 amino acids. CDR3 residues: CASSLVRGTTEAFF. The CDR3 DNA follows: TGTGCCAGCAGCTTGGTTCGGGGTACTACTGAAGCTTTCTTT. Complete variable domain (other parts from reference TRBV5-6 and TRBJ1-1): DAGVTQSPTHLIKTRGQQVTLRCSPKSGHDTVSWYQQALGQGPQFIFQYYEEEERQRGNFPDRFSGHQFPNYSSELNVNALLLGDSALYLCASSLVRGTTEAFFGQGTRLTVV.

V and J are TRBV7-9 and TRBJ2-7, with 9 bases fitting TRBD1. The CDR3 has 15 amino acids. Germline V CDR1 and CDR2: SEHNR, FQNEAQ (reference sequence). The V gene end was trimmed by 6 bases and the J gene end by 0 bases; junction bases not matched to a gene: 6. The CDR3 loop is CASRRTGVDSYEQYF. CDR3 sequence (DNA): TGTGCCAGCAGGAGGACAGGGGTAGACTCCTACGAGCAGTACTTC.

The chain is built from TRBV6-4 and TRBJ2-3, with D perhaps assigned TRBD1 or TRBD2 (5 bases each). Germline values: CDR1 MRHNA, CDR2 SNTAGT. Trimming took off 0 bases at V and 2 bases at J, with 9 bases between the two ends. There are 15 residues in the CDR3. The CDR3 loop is CASSDSGEPTDTQYF. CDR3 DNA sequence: TGTGCCAGCAGTGACTCGGGGGAACCCACAGATACGCAGTATTTT.

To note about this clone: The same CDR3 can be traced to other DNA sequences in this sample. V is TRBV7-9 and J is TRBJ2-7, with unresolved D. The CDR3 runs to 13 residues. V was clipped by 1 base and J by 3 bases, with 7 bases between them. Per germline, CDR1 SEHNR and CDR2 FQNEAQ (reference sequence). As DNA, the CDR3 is TGTGCCAGCAGCTTAGTACACAGCTACGAGCAGTACTTC. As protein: CASSLVHSYEQYF.

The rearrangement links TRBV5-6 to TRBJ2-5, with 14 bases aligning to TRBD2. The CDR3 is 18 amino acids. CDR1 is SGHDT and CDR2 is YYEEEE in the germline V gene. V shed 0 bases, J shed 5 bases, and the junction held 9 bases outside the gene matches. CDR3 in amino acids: CASSLGAGLAGVGETQYF. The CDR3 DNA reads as TGTGCCAGCAGCTTGGGAGCGGGACTAGCGGGAGTCGGGGAGACCCAGTACTTC.

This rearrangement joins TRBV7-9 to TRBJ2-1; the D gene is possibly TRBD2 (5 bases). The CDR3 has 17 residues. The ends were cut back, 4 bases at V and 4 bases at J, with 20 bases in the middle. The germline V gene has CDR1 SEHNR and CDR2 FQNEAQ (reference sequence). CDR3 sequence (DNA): TGTGCCAGCAGCTCCCAGGCCGAGGGTCCCTCTTACAATGAGCAGTTCTTC. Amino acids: CASSSQAEGPSYNEQFF.

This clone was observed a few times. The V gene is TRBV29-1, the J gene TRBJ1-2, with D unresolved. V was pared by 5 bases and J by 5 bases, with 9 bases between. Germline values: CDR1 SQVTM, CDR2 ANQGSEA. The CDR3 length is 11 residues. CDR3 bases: TGCAGCGTTCTCCAGCTTTATGGCTACACCTTC. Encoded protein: CSVLQLYGYTF.

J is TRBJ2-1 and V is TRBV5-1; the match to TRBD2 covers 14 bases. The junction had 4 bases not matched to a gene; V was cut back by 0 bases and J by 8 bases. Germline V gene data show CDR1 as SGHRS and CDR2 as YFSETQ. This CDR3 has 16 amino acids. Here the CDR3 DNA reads TGCGCCAGCAGCTTGGTTGGACTAGCGGGAGGAGATGAGCAGTTCTTC. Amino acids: CASSLVGLAGGDEQFF.

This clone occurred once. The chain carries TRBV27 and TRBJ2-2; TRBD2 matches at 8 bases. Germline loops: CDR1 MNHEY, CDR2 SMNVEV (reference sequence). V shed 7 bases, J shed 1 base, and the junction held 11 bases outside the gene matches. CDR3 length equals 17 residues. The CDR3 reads CASTSPTGGENTGELFF. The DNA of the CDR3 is TGTGCCAGCACCTCACCAACCGGGGGGGAGAACACCGGGGAGCTGTTTTTT.

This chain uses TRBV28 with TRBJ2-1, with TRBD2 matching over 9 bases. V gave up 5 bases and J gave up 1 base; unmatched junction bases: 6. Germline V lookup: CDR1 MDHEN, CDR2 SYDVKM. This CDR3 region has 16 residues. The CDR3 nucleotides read TGTGCCAGCAGTACCCAGCGGGAGGAGTCCTACAATGAGCAGTTCTTC. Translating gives CASSTQREESYNEQFF.

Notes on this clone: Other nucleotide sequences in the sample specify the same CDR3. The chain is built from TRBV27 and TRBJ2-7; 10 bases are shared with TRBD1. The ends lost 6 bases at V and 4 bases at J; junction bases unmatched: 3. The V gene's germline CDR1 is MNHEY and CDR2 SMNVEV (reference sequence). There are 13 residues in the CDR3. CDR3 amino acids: CASRGTGAYEQYF. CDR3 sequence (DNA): TGTGCCAGCAGGGGGACAGGGGCTTACGAGCAGTACTTC.

CDR3 region: CASSALAGVGNEQFF. In nucleotides, the CDR3 is TGCGCCAGCAGCGCACTAGCGGGAGTTGGAAATGAGCAGTTCTTC. V is TRBV4-1 and J is TRBJ2-1, with 11 nucleotides matching TRBD2. The CDR3 is 15 residues long. The germline CDR1 and CDR2 sequences are MGHRA and YSYEKL. V was clipped by 5 bases and J by 7 bases; unmatched bases: 7.

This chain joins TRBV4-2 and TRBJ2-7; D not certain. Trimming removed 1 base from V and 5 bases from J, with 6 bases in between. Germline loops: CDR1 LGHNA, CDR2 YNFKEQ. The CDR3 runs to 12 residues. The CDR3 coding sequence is TGTGCCAGCAGCCAAGGAAAACACGAGCAGTACTTC. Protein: CASSQGKHEQYF.

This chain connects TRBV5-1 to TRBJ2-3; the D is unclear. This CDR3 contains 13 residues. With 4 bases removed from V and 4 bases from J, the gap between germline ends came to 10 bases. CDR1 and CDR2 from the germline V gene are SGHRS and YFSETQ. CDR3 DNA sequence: TGCGCCAGCAGCCTCCTTGGCGCAGATACGCAGTATTTT. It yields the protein CASSLLGADTQYF.

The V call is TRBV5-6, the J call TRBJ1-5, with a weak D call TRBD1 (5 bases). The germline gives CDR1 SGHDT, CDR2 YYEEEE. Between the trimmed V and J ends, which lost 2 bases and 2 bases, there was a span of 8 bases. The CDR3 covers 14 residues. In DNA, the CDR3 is TGTGCCAGCAGCTTTACAGGACGCAATCAGCCCCAGCATTTT. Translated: CASSFTGRNQPQHF.

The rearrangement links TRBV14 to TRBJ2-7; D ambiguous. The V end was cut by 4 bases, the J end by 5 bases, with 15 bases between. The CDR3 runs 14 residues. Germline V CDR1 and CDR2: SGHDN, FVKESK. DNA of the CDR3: TGTGCCAGCAGCCCCTTGGGGTTTTCCAACGAGCAGTACTTC. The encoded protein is CASSPLGFSNEQYF.

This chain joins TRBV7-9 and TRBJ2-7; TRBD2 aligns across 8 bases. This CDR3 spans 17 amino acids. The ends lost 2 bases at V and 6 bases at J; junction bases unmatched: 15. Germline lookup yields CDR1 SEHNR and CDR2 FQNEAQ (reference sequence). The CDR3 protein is CASSLSGAGGGLPEQYF. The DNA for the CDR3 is TGTGCCAGCAGCTTATCAGGGGCGGGAGGTGGACTACCCGAGCAGTACTTC.

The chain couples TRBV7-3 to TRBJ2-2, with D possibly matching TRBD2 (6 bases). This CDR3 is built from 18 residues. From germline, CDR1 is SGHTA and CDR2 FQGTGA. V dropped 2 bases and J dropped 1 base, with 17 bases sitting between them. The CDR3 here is CASSLAPREAGNTGELFF. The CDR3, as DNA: TGTGCCAGCAGCTTAGCCCCGAGGGAGGCGGGGAACACCGGGGAGCTGTTTTTT.

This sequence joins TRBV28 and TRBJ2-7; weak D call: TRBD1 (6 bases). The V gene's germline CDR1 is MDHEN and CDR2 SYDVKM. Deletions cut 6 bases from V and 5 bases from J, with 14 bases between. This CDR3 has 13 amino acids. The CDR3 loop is CASSLGGFDEQYF. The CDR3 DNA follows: TGTGCCAGCAGCTTAGGGGGTTTCGACGAGCAGTACTTC.

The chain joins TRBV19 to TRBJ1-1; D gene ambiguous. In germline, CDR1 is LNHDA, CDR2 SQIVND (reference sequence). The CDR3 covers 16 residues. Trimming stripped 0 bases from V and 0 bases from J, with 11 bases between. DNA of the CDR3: TGTGCCAGTAGTATAGACCCGCCGGGGATGAACACTGAAGCTTTCTTT. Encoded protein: CASSIDPPGMNTEAFF.

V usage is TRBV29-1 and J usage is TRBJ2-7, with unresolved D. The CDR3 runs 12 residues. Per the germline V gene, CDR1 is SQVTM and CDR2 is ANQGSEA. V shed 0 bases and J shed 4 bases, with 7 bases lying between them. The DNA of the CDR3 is TGCAGCGTTGAAGACGAGGTATACGAGCAGTACTTC. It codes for CSVEDEVYEQYF.

CDR3 nucleotide sequence: TGTGCCAGCAGTTACGGACAGGGCCTTAACGGGGAGCTGTTTTTT. This encodes CASSYGQGLNGELFF. J is TRBJ2-2 and V is TRBV6-5; TRBD1 matches 8 bases. Germline V gene lookup returns CDR1 MNHEY and CDR2 SVGAGI. This CDR3 contains 15 residues. The trim removed 2 bases at V and 7 bases at J, leaving 6 bases unmatched.

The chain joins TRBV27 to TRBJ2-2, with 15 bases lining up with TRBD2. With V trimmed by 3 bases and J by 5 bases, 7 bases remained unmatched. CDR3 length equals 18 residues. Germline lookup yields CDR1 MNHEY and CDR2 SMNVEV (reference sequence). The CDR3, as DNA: TGTGCCAGCAGTTTGTCGGGACTAGCGGGAGGTGGGACCGGGGAGCTGTTTTTT. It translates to CASSLSGLAGGGTGELFF.

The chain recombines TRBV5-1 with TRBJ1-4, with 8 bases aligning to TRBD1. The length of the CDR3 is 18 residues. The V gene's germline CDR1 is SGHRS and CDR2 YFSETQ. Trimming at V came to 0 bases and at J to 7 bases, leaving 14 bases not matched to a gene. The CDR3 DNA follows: TGCGCCAGCAGCTTGGCCATAGGTGCAGGGGGCGAAGGTGAAAAACTGTTTTTT. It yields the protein CASSLAIGAGGEGEKLFF.

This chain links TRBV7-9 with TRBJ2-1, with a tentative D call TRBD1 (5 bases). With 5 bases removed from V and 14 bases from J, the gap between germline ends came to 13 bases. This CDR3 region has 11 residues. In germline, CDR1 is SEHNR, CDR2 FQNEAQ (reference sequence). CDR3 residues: CASSQGLYKFF. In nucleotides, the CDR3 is TGTGCCAGCAGCCAGGGCCTTTACAAGTTCTTC.

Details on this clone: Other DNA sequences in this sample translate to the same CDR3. CDR3 DNA sequence: TGTGCCAGCAGTGAAATCGGTCGGAATCAGCCCCAGCATTTT. As protein: CASSEIGRNQPQHF. The chain employs TRBV6-1 and TRBJ1-5; the D is unclear. Deletions cut 2 bases from V and 4 bases from J, with 9 bases between. This CDR3 comprises 14 residues. Looked up from germline, CDR1 is MNHNS and CDR2 is SASEGT.